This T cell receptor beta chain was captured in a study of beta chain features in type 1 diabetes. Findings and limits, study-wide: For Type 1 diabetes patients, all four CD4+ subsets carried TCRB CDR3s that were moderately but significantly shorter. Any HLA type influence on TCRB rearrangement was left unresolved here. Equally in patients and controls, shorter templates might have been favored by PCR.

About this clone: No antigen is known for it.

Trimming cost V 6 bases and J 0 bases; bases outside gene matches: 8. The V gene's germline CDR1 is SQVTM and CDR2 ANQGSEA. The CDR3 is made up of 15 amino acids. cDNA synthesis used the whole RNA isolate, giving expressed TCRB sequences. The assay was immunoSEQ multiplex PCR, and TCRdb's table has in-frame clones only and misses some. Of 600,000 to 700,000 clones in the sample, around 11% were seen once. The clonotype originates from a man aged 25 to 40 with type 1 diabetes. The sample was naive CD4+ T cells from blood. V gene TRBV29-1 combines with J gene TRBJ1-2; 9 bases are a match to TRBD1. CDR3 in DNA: TGCAGCGTCGCCGGGACAGGGTCAGCTAACTATGGCTACACCTTC. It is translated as CSVAGTGSANYGYTF.